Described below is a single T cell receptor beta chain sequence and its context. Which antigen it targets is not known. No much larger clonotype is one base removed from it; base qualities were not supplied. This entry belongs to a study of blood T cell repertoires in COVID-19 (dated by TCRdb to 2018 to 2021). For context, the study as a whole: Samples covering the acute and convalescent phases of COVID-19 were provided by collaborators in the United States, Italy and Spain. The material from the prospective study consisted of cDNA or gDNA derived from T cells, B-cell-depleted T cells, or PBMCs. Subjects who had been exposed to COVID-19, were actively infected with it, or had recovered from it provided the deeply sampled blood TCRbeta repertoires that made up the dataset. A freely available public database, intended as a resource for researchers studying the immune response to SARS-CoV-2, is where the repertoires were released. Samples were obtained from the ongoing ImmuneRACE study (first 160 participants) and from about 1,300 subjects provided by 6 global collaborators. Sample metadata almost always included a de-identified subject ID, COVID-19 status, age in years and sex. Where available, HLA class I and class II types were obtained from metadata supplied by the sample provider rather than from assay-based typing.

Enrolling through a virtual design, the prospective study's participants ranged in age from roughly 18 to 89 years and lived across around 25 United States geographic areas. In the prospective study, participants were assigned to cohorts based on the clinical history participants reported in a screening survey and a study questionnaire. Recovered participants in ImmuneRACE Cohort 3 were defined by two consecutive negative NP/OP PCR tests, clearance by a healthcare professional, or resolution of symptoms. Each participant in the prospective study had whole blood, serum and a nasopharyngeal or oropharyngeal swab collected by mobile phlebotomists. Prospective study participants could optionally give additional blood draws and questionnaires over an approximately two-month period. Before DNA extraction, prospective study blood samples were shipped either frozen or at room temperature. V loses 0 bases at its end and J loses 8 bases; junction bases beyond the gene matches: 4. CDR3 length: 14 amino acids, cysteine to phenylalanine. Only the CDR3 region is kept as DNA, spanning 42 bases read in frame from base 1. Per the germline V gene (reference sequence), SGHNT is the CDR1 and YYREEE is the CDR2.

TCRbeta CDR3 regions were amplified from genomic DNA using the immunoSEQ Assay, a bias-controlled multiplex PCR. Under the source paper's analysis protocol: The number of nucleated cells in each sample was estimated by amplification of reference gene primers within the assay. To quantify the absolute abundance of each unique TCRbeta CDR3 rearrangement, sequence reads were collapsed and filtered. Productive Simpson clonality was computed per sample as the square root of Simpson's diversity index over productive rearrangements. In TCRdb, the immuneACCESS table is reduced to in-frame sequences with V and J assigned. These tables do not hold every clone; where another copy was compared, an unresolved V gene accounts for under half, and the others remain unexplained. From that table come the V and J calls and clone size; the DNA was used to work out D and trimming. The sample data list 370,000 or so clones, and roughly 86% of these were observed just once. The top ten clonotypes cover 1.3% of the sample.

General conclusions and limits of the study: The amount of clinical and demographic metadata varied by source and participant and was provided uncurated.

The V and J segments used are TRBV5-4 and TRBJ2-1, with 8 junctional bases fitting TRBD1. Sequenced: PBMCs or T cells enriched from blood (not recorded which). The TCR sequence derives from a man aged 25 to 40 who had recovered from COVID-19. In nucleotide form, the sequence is TGTGCCAGCAGCTTGGGACAGGGGAGAGATGAGCAGTTCTTC. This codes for CASSLGQGRDEQFF.